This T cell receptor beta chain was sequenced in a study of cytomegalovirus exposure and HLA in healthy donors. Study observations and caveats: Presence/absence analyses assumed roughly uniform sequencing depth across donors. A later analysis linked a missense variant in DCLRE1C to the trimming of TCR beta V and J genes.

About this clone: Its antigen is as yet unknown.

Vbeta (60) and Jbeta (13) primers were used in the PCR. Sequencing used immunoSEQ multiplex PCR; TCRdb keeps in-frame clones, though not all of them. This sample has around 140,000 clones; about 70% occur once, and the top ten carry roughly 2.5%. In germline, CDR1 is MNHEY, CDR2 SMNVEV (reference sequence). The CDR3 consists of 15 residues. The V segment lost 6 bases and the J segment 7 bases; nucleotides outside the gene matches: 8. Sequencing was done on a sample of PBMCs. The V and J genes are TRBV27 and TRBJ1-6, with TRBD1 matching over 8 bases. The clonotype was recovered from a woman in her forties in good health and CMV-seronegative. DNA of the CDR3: TGTGCCAGCAGCCGGACAGGGCTTGGCAATTCACCCCTCCACTTT. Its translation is CASSRTGLGNSPLHF.